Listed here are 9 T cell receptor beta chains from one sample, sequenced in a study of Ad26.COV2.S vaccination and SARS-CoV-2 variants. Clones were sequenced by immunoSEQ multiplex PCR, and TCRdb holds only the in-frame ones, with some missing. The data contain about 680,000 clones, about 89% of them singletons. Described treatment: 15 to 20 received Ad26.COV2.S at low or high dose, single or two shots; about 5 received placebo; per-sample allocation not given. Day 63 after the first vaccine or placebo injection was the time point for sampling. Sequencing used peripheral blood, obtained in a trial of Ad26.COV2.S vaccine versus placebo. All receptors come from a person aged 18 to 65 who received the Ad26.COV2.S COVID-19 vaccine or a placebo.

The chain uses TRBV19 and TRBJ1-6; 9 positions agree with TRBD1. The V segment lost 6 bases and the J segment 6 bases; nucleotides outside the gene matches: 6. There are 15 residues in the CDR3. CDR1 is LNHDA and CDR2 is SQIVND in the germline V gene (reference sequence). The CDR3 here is CASSVQGAVNSPLHF. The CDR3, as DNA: TGTGCCAGTAGCGTACAGGGGGCCGTTAATTCACCCCTCCACTTT.

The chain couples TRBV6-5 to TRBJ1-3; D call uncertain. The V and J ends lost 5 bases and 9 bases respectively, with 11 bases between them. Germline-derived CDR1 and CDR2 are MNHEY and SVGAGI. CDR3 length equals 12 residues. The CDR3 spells CASSMDGVTIYF. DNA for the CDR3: TGTGCCAGCAGTATGGACGGTGTCACCATATATTTT.

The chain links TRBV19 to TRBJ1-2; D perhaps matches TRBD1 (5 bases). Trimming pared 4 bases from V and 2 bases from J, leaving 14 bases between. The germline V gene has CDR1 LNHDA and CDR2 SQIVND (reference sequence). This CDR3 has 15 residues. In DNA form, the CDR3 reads TGTGCCAGTAGTACGACGGGACCGATCAACTATGGCTACACCTTC. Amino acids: CASSTTGPINYGYTF.

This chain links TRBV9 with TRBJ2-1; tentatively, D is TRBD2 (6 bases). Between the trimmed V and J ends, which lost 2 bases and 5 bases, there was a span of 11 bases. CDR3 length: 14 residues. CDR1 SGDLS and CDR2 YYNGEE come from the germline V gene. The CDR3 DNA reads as TGTGCCAGCAGCGTGGGCGGGGCCAACAATGAGCAGTTCTTC. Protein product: CASSVGGANNEQFF. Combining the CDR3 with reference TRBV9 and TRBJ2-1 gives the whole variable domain DSGVTQTPKHLITATGQRVTLRCSPRSGDLSVYWYQQSLDQGLQFLIQYYNGEERAKGNILERFSAQQFPDLHSELNLSSLELGDSALYFCASSVGGANNEQFFGPGTRLTVL.

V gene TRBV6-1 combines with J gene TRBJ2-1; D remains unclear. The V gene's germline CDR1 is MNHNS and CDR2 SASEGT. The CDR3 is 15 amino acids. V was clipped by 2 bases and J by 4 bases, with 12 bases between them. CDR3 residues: CASSEFSTLYNEQFF. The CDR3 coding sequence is TGTGCCAGCAGTGAATTCAGTACTCTTTACAATGAGCAGTTCTTC.

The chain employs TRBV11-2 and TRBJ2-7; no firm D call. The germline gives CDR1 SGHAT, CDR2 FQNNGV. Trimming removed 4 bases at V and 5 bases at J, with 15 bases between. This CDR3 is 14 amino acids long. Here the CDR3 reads CASSSRSRYDEQYF. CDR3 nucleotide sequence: TGTGCCAGCAGCTCAAGGAGCAGGTACGACGAGCAGTACTTC.

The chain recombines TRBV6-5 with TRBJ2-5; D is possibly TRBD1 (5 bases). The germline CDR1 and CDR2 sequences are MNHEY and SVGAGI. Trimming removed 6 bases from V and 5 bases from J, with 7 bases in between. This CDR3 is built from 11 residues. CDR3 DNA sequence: TGTGCCAGCAGCTCAGGGGAGACCCAGTACTTC. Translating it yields CASSSGETQYF.

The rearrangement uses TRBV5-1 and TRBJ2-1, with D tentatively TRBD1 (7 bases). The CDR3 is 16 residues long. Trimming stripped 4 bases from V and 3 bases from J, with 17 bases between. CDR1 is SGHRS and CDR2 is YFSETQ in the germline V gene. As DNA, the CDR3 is TGCGCCAGCAGCATGGAGGGGACAGCGAACTACAATGAGCAGTTCTTC. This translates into CASSMEGTANYNEQFF.

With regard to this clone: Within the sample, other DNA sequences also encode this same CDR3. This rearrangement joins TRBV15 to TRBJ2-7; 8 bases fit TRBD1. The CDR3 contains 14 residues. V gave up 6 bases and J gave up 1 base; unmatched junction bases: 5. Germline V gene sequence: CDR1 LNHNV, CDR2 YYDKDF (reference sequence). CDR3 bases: TGTGCCACCAGTCTAGACAGGGGATCCTACGAGCAGTACTTC. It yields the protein CATSLDRGSYEQYF.